One sample yielded the 10 T cell receptor beta chains listed below, sequenced in a study of vaccination effects on CD4 cells after COVID-19. The method was immunoSEQ multiplex PCR; TCRdb's version includes in-frame clones alone and lacks a portion of them. The profile shows tens of thousands of clones, approximately 72% of them singletons. Culturing for about ten days preceded CD4+ T cell isolation. The antigens of these receptors remain unknown. The sequencing here drew on CD4+ T cells from PBMCs cultured without peptide, taken before COVID-19 vaccination. The origin of the receptors is a human donor who had a prior SARS-CoV-2 infection.

The J gene is TRBJ1-1, the V gene TRBV3-1 (or the pseudogene TRBV3-2); TRBD1 might be the D (5 bases). V was shortened by 4 bases and J by 6 bases, with 12 bases between the two germline ends. Germline V lookup: CDR1 LGHDT, CDR2 YNNKEL (reference sequence). This CDR3 is 13 amino acids long. The CDR3 spells CASSRPGAAEAFF. DNA of the CDR3: TGTGCCAGCAGCCGTCCCGGGGCGGCTGAAGCTTTCTTT.

This clone was found a few times. The chain employs TRBV10-3 and TRBJ2-7; tentative D call: TRBD1 (6 bases). CDR3 length: 17 residues. The germline V gene encodes CDR1 ENHRY and CDR2 SYGVKD. V lost 2 bases, J lost 2 bases, and 19 bases lay in between. CDR3 nucleotides: TGTGCCATCAGTGAGACGCCCGGGACACATTTACCCTACGAGCAGTACTTC. The encoded protein is CAISETPGTHLPYEQYF.

The genes are TRBV13 and TRBJ2-1; 10 bases line up with TRBD1. CDR3 size: 20 residues. V trimming: 6 bases; J trimming: 0 bases; junction bases outside the gene matches: 17. CDR1 PRHDT and CDR2 FYEKMQ come from the germline V gene (reference sequence). Here the CDR3 reads CASSYSGQGIWDYSYNEQFF. DNA for the CDR3: TGTGCCAGCAGTTACTCGGGACAGGGGATTTGGGACTACTCCTACAATGAGCAGTTCTTC.

This chain connects TRBV6-2 or TRBV6-3 to TRBJ2-5, with 12 bases aligning to TRBD2. The CDR3 sequence is 16 residues long. Germline CDR1 MNHEY, CDR2 SVGEGT. Germline trimming cut 2 bases from V and 6 bases from J; bases unmatched to any gene: 7. CDR3 protein: CASSYRPGLAGQTQYF. CDR3 in DNA: TGTGCCAGCAGTTACCGCCCCGGACTAGCGGGGCAGACCCAGTACTTC.

The chain combines TRBV4-2 with TRBJ2-2, with no clear D. CDR3 length: 17 amino acids. CDR1 and CDR2 (germline): LGHNA, YNFKEQ. Trimming pared 8 bases from V and 4 bases from J, leaving 23 bases between. In DNA form, the CDR3 reads TGTGCCAGCCTAAAACGCCTAGAAGCATCGGCCACCGGGGAGCTGTTTTTT. The encoded protein is CASLKRLEASATGELFF.

The rearrangement joins TRBV3-1 (or the pseudogene TRBV3-2) to TRBJ2-5; 12 nucleotides agree with TRBD2. This CDR3 comprises 16 residues. The V and J ends lost 1 base and 5 bases, in that order; junction bases with no gene match: 5. Germline loops: CDR1 LGHDT, CDR2 YNNKEL (reference sequence). Written as DNA, the CDR3 is TGTGCCAGCAGCCAAGTACTAGCGGGGGGTAATGAGACCCAGTACTTC. It specifies CASSQVLAGGNETQYF.

This clone has more than one count but fewer than ten. The chain uses TRBV3-1 (or the pseudogene TRBV3-2) and TRBJ2-4; D is uncertain. This CDR3 is 11 amino acids long. V lost 2 bases to trimming and J lost 8 bases, with 4 bases between them. Germline loops: CDR1 LGHDT, CDR2 YNNKEL (reference sequence). The chain's CDR3 is CASSQMDIQYF. CDR3 nucleotides: TGTGCCAGCAGCCAAATGGACATTCAGTACTTC.

The chain uses TRBV3-1 (or the pseudogene TRBV3-2) and TRBJ2-1, with 11 nucleotides matching TRBD2. The J segment lost 6 bases and the V segment lost 11 bases, leaving 3 bases of the junction unmatched. This CDR3 is built from 12 residues. In germline, CDR1 is LGHDT, CDR2 YNNKEL (reference sequence). DNA of the CDR3: TGTGCCGCGGGACTAGCGGTCAATGAGCAGTTCTTC. Its protein is CAAGLAVNEQFF.

For the CDR3, the DNA is TGTGCCAGCAGCCCGGGCAGGGACGAGCAGTACTTC. Protein: CASSPGRDEQYF. The V gene is TRBV7-9, the J gene TRBJ2-7; D might be TRBD1 (5 bases). The length of the CDR3 is 12 residues. With 5 bases removed from V and 5 bases from J, the gap between germline ends came to 10 bases. Germline V gives CDR1 SEHNR, CDR2 FQNEAQ (reference sequence). Full variable domain (outside the CDR3, taken from reference TRBV7-9 and TRBJ2-7): DTGVSQNPRHKITKRGQNVTFRCDPISEHNRLYWYRQTLGQGPEFLTYFQNEAQLEKSRLLSDRFSAERPKGSFSTLEIQRTEQGDSAMYLCASSPGRDEQYFGPGTRLTVT.

The gene calls are TRBV18 and TRBJ2-3; TRBD2 matches 11 bases. CDR1 and CDR2 from the germline V gene are KGHSH and LQKENI. CDR3 size: 16 residues. Losses at the gene ends were 3 bases for V and 0 bases for J; bases not matched to a gene: 2. CDR3 nucleotides: TGTGCCAGCTCACCCCGGACTAGCGGGAGCACAGATACGCAGTATTTT. Its protein product is CASSPRTSGSTDTQYF.